This T cell receptor (beta chain) comes out of a study of cytomegalovirus exposure and HLA in healthy donors. Details on this clone: The antigen remains undetermined.

This CDR3 comprises 17 residues. Study results and caveats: Among the sequence variants, a highly shared cluster was likely an artifact of sequencing.

PCR amplification relied on 60 Vbeta primers (plus 13 Jbeta primers). Produced via immunoSEQ multiplex PCR; TCRdb's table is partial and in-frame only. The table lists 100,000 to 150,000 clones, just over 70% of them singletons. The sequenced sample consisted of PBMCs. The origin of this receptor is a woman between 55 and 75 years old in good health and CMV-seropositive. This chain links TRBV1 with TRBJ2-1; the D segment call TRBD2 is taken from the table without a DNA check. TRBV1 is given as a pseudogene. The CDR3 region has the DNA TGCACCAGCAGCCCGCCCTTCCTAGCGGGGGGCCACAATGAGCAGTTCTTC. Its translation: CTSSPPFLAGGHNEQFF.